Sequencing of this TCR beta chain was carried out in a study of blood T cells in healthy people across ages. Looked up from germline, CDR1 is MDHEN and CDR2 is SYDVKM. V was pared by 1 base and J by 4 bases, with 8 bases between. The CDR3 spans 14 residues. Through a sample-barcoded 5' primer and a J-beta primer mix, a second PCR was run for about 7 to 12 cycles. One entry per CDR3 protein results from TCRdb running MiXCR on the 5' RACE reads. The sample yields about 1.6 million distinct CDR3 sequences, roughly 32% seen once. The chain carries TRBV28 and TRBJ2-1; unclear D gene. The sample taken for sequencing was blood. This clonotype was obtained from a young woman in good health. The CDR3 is CASSLLNAYNEQFF. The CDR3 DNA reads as TGTGCCAGCAGTTTATTGAATGCTTACAATGAGCAGTTCTTC.